The rows below give T cell receptor beta chains drawn from one sample of a study of prognosis after radiotherapy for stage I lung cancer. TCRdb reprocessed the multiplex PCR reads with MiXCR, giving one entry per CDR3 protein. The sample records approximately 18,000 distinct CDR3 sequences, approximately 15% being singletons. The starting material was PBMCs, obtained before or after stereotactic body radiation therapy (not recorded which). All receptors come from a donor over 45 with non-small cell lung cancer. Each CDR3 is given with its conserved first and last residue. D genes are given only for firm matches. Only some rows state a clone size, as once, few, many or a class for expanded clones.

D gene,V gene,clone size,J gene,CDR3 protein,CDR3 DNA
NA,TRBV9,many,TRBJ1-2,CASSGFGHGYTF,TGTGCCAGCAGCGGCTTTGGGCATGGCTACACCTTC
TRBD1,TRBV29-1,many,TRBJ1-1,CSVVWTGGGNTEAFF,TGCAGCGTTGTGTGGACAGGGGGAGGGAACACTGAAGCTTTCTTT
NA,TRBV12-3/TRBV12-4,many,TRBJ2-2,CASSFWGKNTGELFF,TGTGCCAGCAGTTTCTGGGGGAAAAACACCGGGGAGCTGTTTTTT
NA,TRBV20-1,many,TRBJ1-5,CSAREYGSNQPQHF,TGCAGTGCTAGAGAGTACGGGAGCAATCAGCCCCAGCATTTT
NA,TRBV6-1,many,TRBJ1-6,CASSNSNSPLHF,TGTGCCAGCAGTAACAGTAATTCACCCCTCCACTTT
NA,TRBV7-8,many,TRBJ1-5,CASSISGPYSNQPQHF,TGTGCCAGCAGCATTTCGGGTCCTTACTCAAATCAGCCCCAGCATTTT
TRBD2,TRBV20-1,many,TRBJ2-2,CSASTSGGAVTGELFF,TGCAGTGCTTCGACTAGCGGGGGGGCGGTGACCGGGGAGCTGTTTTTT
TRBD2,TRBV6-2/TRBV6-3,medium-sized,TRBJ2-1,CASSYSPTSGIYNEQFF,TGTGCCAGCAGTTACTCCCCGACTAGCGGGATCTACAATGAGCAGTTCTTC
NA,TRBV9,few,TRBJ2-4,CASSVEDGNIQYF,TGTGCCAGCAGCGTAGAAGACGGAAACATTCAGTACTTC
TRBD1,TRBV6-1,NA,TRBJ1-2,CASRFLPQGVDARGYTF,TGTGCCAGCAGGTTCCTCCCACAGGGGGTGGACGCTCGAGGCTACACCTTC